This TCR beta chain was captured by sequencing in a study of T-cell reconstitution after alpha-beta-depleted transplantation in children. The V gene lost 6 bases and the J gene lost 5 bases, with 35 bases spanning the gap. The germline CDR1 and CDR2 sequences are DFQATT and SNEGSKA (reference sequence). CDR3 size: 19 residues. This sample's TCRbeta library carried unique molecular identifier barcodes. MiXCR, applied by TCRdb to the PCR reads, yields one record per CDR3 protein. In the table there are 250,000 to 400,000 distinct CDR3 sequences, approximately 23% of which are singletons. This clonotype was detected a few times.

The clonotype originates from a male patient between 5 and 17 years old who had a stem cell transplant for acute lymphoblastic leukemia, so the T cells may come from the graft donor. The sample consisted of PBMCs, mostly from graft donor cells, taken 180 days after TCRalphabeta/CD19-depleted stem cell transplant. The J gene is TRBJ2-7, the V gene TRBV20-1; weak D call: TRBD2 (6 bases). The chain's CDR3 is CSAVTSPGRTRALVNEQYF. The CDR3 DNA sequence: TGCAGTGCGGTCACTTCGCCGGGGAGGACTCGGGCCTTGGTCAACGAGCAGTACTTC.